This TCR beta chain was captured by sequencing in a study of early stage breast cancer tumors. Study background: Most invasive tumors, about 75% of the 16, were ER+/PR+/HER2-.

V shed 6 bases and J shed 0 bases, with 6 bases lying between them. CDR3 length: 13 amino acids. Per the germline V gene, CDR1 is MNHNY and CDR2 is SVGAGI (reference sequence). General study findings and limits: Tumors had roughly 2.6-fold higher T cell density than normal breast.

This clone was counted only a few times. Its target is unknown. Here immunoSEQ multiplex PCR was the method, and the copy in TCRdb shows in-frame clones only, minus some. This sample has about 3,000 clones, with roughly 60% found just once. The sequenced sample was breast tumor tissue. The origin of this receptor is a person in their forties with breast cancer. The chain uses TRBV6-6 and TRBJ2-1; D is unclear. This chain's CDR3 is CASSPSSYNEQFF. CDR3 sequence (DNA): TGTGCCAGCAGCCCTAGCTCCTACAATGAGCAGTTCTTC.